The 18 T cell receptor beta chains given below trace back to one sample, sequenced in a study of regulatory T cells in long-lasting Graves disease. Time point noted: newly diagnosed GD, antithyroid drugs for less than 3 months. The TCR library used RNA extracted from PBMCs. HTBI primers from iRepertoire and Arm-PCR of CDR3 regions yielded the TCR beta libraries. TCRdb used MiXCR to reprocess the multiplex PCR reads, holding one entry per CDR3 protein. Here the sample spans over 200,000 distinct CDR3 sequences, about 17% being singletons. This sample was shared with a second study, whose subject was T cells in Graves' hyperthyroidism and ophthalmopathy.

The sample consisted of peripheral blood mononuclear cells (PBMCs), taken at new diagnosis, from a patient treated with antithyroid drugs. The receptors originated from a woman aged 25 to 39 with Graves disease.

This clonotype was detected ten times or more. The chain combines TRBV18 with TRBJ1-1; 7 bases line up with TRBD1. The CDR3 has 16 amino acids. CDR1 KGHSH and CDR2 LQKENI come from the germline V gene. Germline trimming cut 6 bases from V and 1 base from J; bases unmatched to any gene: 11. The CDR3 here is CASSLDRVPPNTEAFF. The CDR3 region has the DNA TGTGCCAGCTCCCTCGACAGGGTCCCTCCGAACACTGAAGCTTTCTTT.

A word on this clonotype: With a far larger clone one base away, a read error is the likely cause. The gene calls are TRBV6-2 or TRBV6-3 and TRBJ1-6; no clear D gene. The CDR3 extends over 14 amino acids. Germline CDR1 reads MNHEY; CDR2 reads SVGEGT. V was trimmed by 6 bases and J by 9 bases, leaving 15 bases between them. CDR3 DNA: TGTGCCAGCAGACCTCCCGGGCACGGTTCACCCCTCCACTTT. This translates into CASRPPGHGSPLHF.

This clonotype was counted at least ten times. This chain links TRBV7-2 with TRBJ1-4; D is possibly TRBD1 (5 bases). In germline, CDR1 is SGHTA, CDR2 FQGNSA. The V end lost 3 bases, the J end lost 6 bases, and 11 bases lay between the germline ends. The length of the CDR3 is 14 residues. In nucleotides, the CDR3 is TGTGCCAGCAGCTTTCTTCAGGGTGATGAAAAACTGTTTTTT. It encodes CASSFLQGDEKLFF.

This clonotype was seen at least ten times. This sequence joins TRBV7-2 and TRBJ1-2; the match to TRBD1 covers 9 bases. J gave up 6 bases and V 6 bases, and 8 bases lay outside the gene matches. The CDR3 has 14 amino acids. CDR1 and CDR2 from the germline V gene are SGHTA and FQGNSA. The CDR3 sequence: CASRQTGGAHGYTF. The CDR3 DNA reads TGTGCCAGCAGGCAAACAGGGGGCGCCCATGGCTACACCTTC. Together with reference TRBV7-2 and TRBJ1-2, the CDR3 gives the full variable domain: GAGVSQSPSNKVTEKGKDVELRCDPISGHTALYWYRQSLGQGLEFLIYFQGNSAPDKSGLPSDRFSAERTGGSVSTLTIQRTQQEDSAVYLCASRQTGGAHGYTFGSGTRLTVV.

This clonotype has at least ten counts. The J gene is TRBJ1-6, the V gene TRBV2; 9 nucleotides match TRBD1. V lost 7 bases and J lost 8; bases outside the gene matches: 6. The CDR3 is made up of 14 amino acids. CDR1 and CDR2 (germline): SNHLY, FYNNEI. The CDR3 is CASIPGQGDSPLHF. The CDR3 DNA reads TGTGCCAGCATTCCGGGACAGGGAGATTCACCCCTCCACTTT.

Regarding this clonotype: A much larger clone is a single base away; this may be a read error. V usage is TRBV19 and J usage is TRBJ2-1; D is perhaps TRBD2 (6 bases). Germline loops: CDR1 LNHDA, CDR2 SQIVND (reference sequence). The CDR3 is 16 residues long. The CDR3 loop reads CATSGTTGGGYNEQFF. The CDR3 DNA sequence: TGTGCCACTAGTGGAACGACCGGGGGTGGTTACAATGAGCAGTTCTTC.

CDR3 nucleotides: TGTGCCAGCAGCTTAGGTACAGGGTCCACTGAAGCTTTCTTT. This codes for CASSLGTGSTEAFF. The gene calls are TRBV7-2 and TRBJ1-1, with D tentatively TRBD1 (6 bases). V was clipped by 1 base and J by 4 bases, with 10 bases between them. This CDR3 contains 14 residues. Germline V gene sequence: CDR1 SGHTA, CDR2 FQGNSA.

The chain couples TRBV11-2 to TRBJ2-1, with TRBD2 matching 10 bases. Germline lookup yields CDR1 SGHAT and CDR2 FQNNGV. The CDR3 is 15 amino acids. V lost 4 bases to trimming and J lost 10 bases; unmatched junction nucleotides: 10. CDR3 nucleotide sequence: TGTGCCAGCAGCTGGGATCGACTAGCGGGCGGCGAGCAGTTCTTC. Protein sequence: CASSWDRLAGGEQFF.

This clonotype has ten or more counts. The rearrangement links TRBV2 to TRBJ2-1; TRBD2 agrees at 8 bases. CDR3 length: 13 amino acids. Per germline, CDR1 SNHLY and CDR2 FYNNEI. Trimming cost V 0 bases and J 15 bases; bases outside gene matches: 7. The CDR3 loop is CASSEAPGLDRFF. For the CDR3, the DNA is TGTGCCAGCAGTGAAGCTCCGGGACTAGATCGGTTCTTC.

This clonotype was counted a single time. A far larger clone is one nucleotide away, so this likely arose from a read error. The V and J genes are TRBV7-8 and TRBJ1-1, with D maybe TRBD1 (5 bases). The germline V gene has CDR1 SGHVS and CDR2 FQNEAQ. The CDR3 has 13 amino acids. The CDR3 is CGSRAIYGDEAFF. Written as DNA, the CDR3 is TGTGGCAGCAGGGCTATCTATGGAGACGAAGCTTTCTTT.

This clonotype was counted only a few times. V gene TRBV7-9 combines with J gene TRBJ1-2; TRBD1 matches at 8 bases. The germline gives CDR1 SEHNR, CDR2 FQNEAQ (reference sequence). The CDR3 has 13 amino acids. The V gene end was trimmed by 6 bases and the J gene end by 7 bases; junction bases not matched to a gene: 7. The CDR3 DNA is TGTGCCAGCAGGCGTTTCACAGGGGGTGGCTACACCTTC. Translating gives CASRRFTGGGYTF.

This clonotype was seen at least ten times. V gene TRBV5-1 combines with J gene TRBJ2-3; 11 nucleotides agree with TRBD2. Per the germline V gene, CDR1 is SGHRS and CDR2 is YFSETQ. J was trimmed by 1 base and V by 4 bases; bases with no gene match: 5. The CDR3 consists of 16 residues. The CDR3 protein is CASSRPSGGRTDTQYF. CDR3 DNA: TGCGCCAGCAGCCGGCCTAGCGGGGGGCGCACAGATACGCAGTATTTT. Combining the CDR3 with reference TRBV5-1 and TRBJ2-3 gives the whole variable domain KAGVTQTPRYLIKTRGQQVTLSCSPISGHRSVSWYQQTPGQGLQFLFEYFSETQRNKGNFPGRFSGRQFSNSRSEMNVSTLELGDSALYLCASSRPSGGRTDTQYFGPGTRLTVL.

This clonotype was picked up many times. The chain is built from TRBV10-3 and TRBJ1-1; TRBD1 might be the D (6 bases). Trimming cost V 8 bases and J 0 bases, with 13 bases left between them. The CDR3 runs to 14 residues. Per the germline V gene, CDR1 is ENHRY and CDR2 is SYGVKD. The CDR3 coding sequence is TGTGCCATCTCGGAGGGGGGACTGAACACTGAAGCTTTCTTT. The encoded protein is CAISEGGLNTEAFF.

This chain joins TRBV6-1 and TRBJ2-3; maybe TRBD1 (6 bases). Trimming pared 11 bases from V and 1 base from J, leaving 13 bases between. There are 13 residues in the CDR3. In germline, CDR1 is MNHNS, CDR2 SASEGT. The CDR3 loop is CAAGDGGTDTQYF. The DNA of the CDR3 is TGTGCCGCAGGGGATGGGGGCACAGATACGCAGTATTTT.

The J gene is TRBJ1-1, the V gene TRBV14; D is perhaps TRBD1 (6 bases). Germline values: CDR1 SGHDN, CDR2 FVKESK. The CDR3 totals 16 residues. With 3 bases removed from V and 0 bases from J, the gap between germline ends came to 14 bases. In DNA, the CDR3 is TGTGCCAGCAGCCACTGGAGGGGGTCAATGAACACTGAAGCTTTCTTT. It yields the protein CASSHWRGSMNTEAFF.

In its sample, this clonotype was seen many times. The chain couples TRBV3-1 to TRBJ1-2; 7 bases agree with TRBD1. V was clipped by 0 bases and J by 7 bases; unmatched bases: 5. The CDR3 contains 14 residues. Germline V lookup: CDR1 LGHDT, CDR2 YNNKEL (reference sequence). CDR3 coding DNA: TGTGCCAGCAGCCAAGAGGGAGAGGGGGCTGGCTACACCTTC. It specifies CASSQEGEGAGYTF.

The chain employs TRBV6-5 and TRBJ2-1; D call uncertain. Germline CDR1 reads MNHEY; CDR2 reads SVGAGI. V was clipped by 0 bases and J by 2 bases, with 8 bases between them. CDR3 size: 15 residues. The CDR3 DNA follows: TGTGCCAGCAGTTACTCGAAACTAACCTACAATGAGCAGTTCTTC. The encoded protein is CASSYSKLTYNEQFF.

This clonotype has a count of ten or more. V usage is TRBV27 and J usage is TRBJ1-1, with D perhaps matching TRBD1 (5 bases). The V end lost 5 bases, the J end lost 7 bases, and 14 bases lay between the germline ends. The germline gives CDR1 MNHEY, CDR2 SMNVEV (reference sequence). The CDR3 has 13 residues. CDR3 DNA sequence: TGTGCCAGCAGTATTCCAGGGTATAGTGAAGCTTTCTTT. This translates into CASSIPGYSEAFF.